These 18 T cell receptor beta chains were all obtained from the same sample, sequenced in a study of T cell responses to AZD1222 COVID-19 vaccine. Produced via immunoSEQ multiplex PCR; TCRdb's table is partial and in-frame only. Of 100,000 to 150,000 clones detected, approximately 91% appear once; the ten largest clones hold approximately 0.98%. Material: peripheral blood, obtained 28 days after the second AZD1222 dose. The receptors were gathered from an adult who received the AZD1222 COVID-19 vaccine.

The V call is TRBV6-1, the J call TRBJ1-2; D uncertain. Per germline, CDR1 MNHNS and CDR2 SASEGT. CDR3 length: 14 residues. V was clipped by 2 bases and J by 1 base, with 8 bases between them. The CDR3 sequence is CASSELASNYGYTF. The CDR3 DNA reads as TGTGCCAGCAGTGAATTAGCCAGTAACTATGGCTACACCTTC.

Details on this clone: The junction shows a germline mismatch at one end, possibly a read error. V is TRBV5-6 and J is TRBJ1-5; 9 bases match TRBD1. Germline V gene lookup returns CDR1 SGHDT and CDR2 YYEEEE. The CDR3 length is 15 residues. The CDR3 here is CASSLATGGKQPQHF. The CDR3 coding sequence is TGTGCCAGCAGCTTGGCCACAGGGGGCAAACAGCCCCAGCATTTT.

The chain recombines TRBV29-1 with TRBJ2-3; D is uncertain. Germline V gene data show CDR1 as SQVTM and CDR2 as ANQGSEA. This CDR3 is 12 amino acids long. V was trimmed by 5 bases and J by 0 bases, leaving 6 bases between them. The CDR3 reads CSVSASTDTQYF. CDR3 nucleotide sequence: TGCAGCGTTTCGGCTAGCACAGATACGCAGTATTTT.

This sequence joins TRBV5-1 and TRBJ2-2, with D perhaps TRBD2 (7 bases). CDR3 length: 15 residues. Trimming shortened V by 4 bases and J by 4 bases, and 14 bases separated the two germline ends. CDR1 is SGHRS and CDR2 is YFSETQ in the germline V gene. CDR3 coding DNA: TGCGCCAGCAGCCCCTCGGGGGGCGGCACCGGGGAGCTGTTTTTT. This encodes CASSPSGGGTGELFF.

The gene calls are TRBV6-4 and TRBJ2-1; 10 nucleotides agree with TRBD1. Unmatched junction bases numbered 3, after V lost 4 bases and J lost 6 bases. This CDR3 region has 14 residues. Germline assignment: CDR1 MRHNA and CDR2 SNTAGT. The CDR3 bases are TGTGCCAGCAGTGTCGACAGGGGGCGCAATGAGCAGTTCTTC. Translating gives CASSVDRGRNEQFF.

In this sample, this clone turned up once. The chain recombines TRBV6-5 with TRBJ1-2, with D possibly matching TRBD1 (6 bases). This CDR3 is built from 14 residues. Trimming pared 6 bases from V and 8 bases from J, leaving 19 bases between. Germline V gene lookup returns CDR1 MNHEY and CDR2 SVGAGI. CDR3 in DNA: TGTGCCAGCAGCGTAAGGGAGGGGCAGGGGGGCTACACCTTC. This gives the protein CASSVREGQGGYTF.

This clone was detected a few times. The V gene is TRBV2, the J gene TRBJ2-2; 8 nucleotides agree with TRBD2. Germline V lookup: CDR1 SNHLY, CDR2 FYNNEI. Trimming at V came to 5 bases and at J to 4 bases, leaving 9 bases not matched to a gene. The CDR3 spans 16 residues. DNA for the CDR3: TGTGCCAGCAGTCCCGATGGCGGGAGGCGCACCGGGGAGCTGTTTTTT. This encodes CASSPDGGRRTGELFF.

In its sample, this clone ranks as medium-sized. This rearrangement joins TRBV5-1 to TRBJ2-2; a weak D match, TRBD1 (6 bases). The germline V gene encodes CDR1 SGHRS and CDR2 YFSETQ. V lost 3 bases and J 1 base, leaving 16 bases between the germline ends. The CDR3 has 17 residues. The CDR3 reads CASSSPKTGGNTGELFF. Written as DNA, the CDR3 is TGCGCCAGCAGCTCCCCTAAGACAGGAGGGAACACCGGGGAGCTGTTTTTT. The entire variable domain, with the rest obtained from reference TRBV5-1 and TRBJ2-2, is as follows: KAGVTQTPRYLIKTRGQQVTLSCSPISGHRSVSWYQQTPGQGLQFLFEYFSETQRNKGNFPGRFSGRQFSNSRSEMNVSTLELGDSALYLCASSSPKTGGNTGELFFGEGSRLTVL.

The rearrangement uses TRBV7-8 and TRBJ2-2; TRBD2 might be the D (6 bases). Germline lookup yields CDR1 SGHVS and CDR2 FQNEAQ. This CDR3 is 17 amino acids long. The V gene lost 1 base and the J gene lost 0 bases, with 12 bases spanning the gap. This CDR3 reads CASSLVGSPTNTGELFF. CDR3 bases: TGTGCCAGCAGCTTAGTCGGGAGCCCTACGAACACCGGGGAGCTGTTTTTT.

This clone was counted only a few times. The chain links TRBV7-9 to TRBJ2-7; D may be TRBD1 (6 bases). CDR1 and CDR2 (germline): SEHNR, FQNEAQ (reference sequence). V lost 1 base to trimming and J lost 6 bases, with 16 bases between them. The CDR3 extends over 15 amino acids. CDR3: CASSLVVQGFAEQYF. DNA of the CDR3: TGTGCCAGCAGCTTAGTGGTTCAGGGGTTTGCCGAGCAGTACTTC.

The chain combines TRBV28 with TRBJ1-5; D is unresolved. CDR3 size: 16 residues. V was shortened by 7 bases and J by 0 bases, with 16 bases between the two germline ends. Per the germline V gene, CDR1 is MDHEN and CDR2 is SYDVKM. The CDR3 coding sequence is TGTGCCAGCATCGATAGAATCGGGAATAGCAATCAGCCCCAGCATTTT. Translation gives CASIDRIGNSNQPQHF.

The rearrangement uses TRBV27 and TRBJ2-2; D assignment may be TRBD1 or TRBD2 (6 bases each). Germline CDR1 reads MNHEY; CDR2 reads SMNVEV (reference sequence). V was shortened by 6 bases and J by 7 bases, with 18 bases between the two germline ends. CDR3 size: 15 residues. The CDR3 DNA reads TGTGCCAGCAGCGCCACTTGGGGGGCGAACGGGGAGCTGTTTTTT. It specifies CASSATWGANGELFF.

The CDR3 here is CASSPPPGQAVDEQYF. The CDR3 nucleotides read TGTGCCAGCAGTCCTCCCCCGGGACAGGCAGTAGACGAGCAGTACTTC. This sequence joins TRBV28 and TRBJ2-7; 8 nucleotides match TRBD1. Germline V gives CDR1 MDHEN, CDR2 SYDVKM. This CDR3 has 16 amino acids. Trimming cost V 5 bases and J 5 bases; bases outside gene matches: 14.

In this sample, this clone turned up once. The chain recombines TRBV11-2 with TRBJ1-6; D call uncertain. Looked up from germline, CDR1 is SGHAT and CDR2 is FQNNGV. This CDR3 has 20 amino acids. V dropped 0 bases and J dropped 0 bases, with 18 bases sitting between them. This chain's CDR3 is CASSLDARLHRSSYNSPLHF. In DNA, the CDR3 is TGTGCCAGCAGCTTAGATGCGAGGCTGCATAGGAGCTCCTATAATTCACCCCTCCACTTT.

The chain carries TRBV3-1 (or the pseudogene TRBV3-2) and TRBJ1-5, with D hard to call. The CDR3 runs 14 residues. Trimming pared 4 bases from V and 7 bases from J, leaving 14 bases between. CDR1 LGHDT and CDR2 YNNKEL come from the germline V gene (reference sequence). In nucleotides, the CDR3 is TGTGCCAGCAGCCCTGTCTGGGGAGAACAGCCCCAGCATTTT. Its translation is CASSPVWGEQPQHF.

The chain uses TRBV18 and TRBJ2-7, with D hard to call. V lost 1 base to trimming and J lost 1 base, with 5 bases between them. The length of the CDR3 is 13 residues. The germline CDR1 and CDR2 sequences are KGHSH and LQKENI. The CDR3 spells CASSPQGSYEQYF. The CDR3 coding sequence is TGTGCCAGCTCACCACAGGGATCCTACGAGCAGTACTTC.

This clone was found a few times. The rearrangement uses TRBV18 and TRBJ1-1, with D possibly being TRBD1 (5 bases). V shed 4 bases and J shed 1 base, with 13 bases lying between them. Looked up from germline, CDR1 is KGHSH and CDR2 is LQKENI. This CDR3 spans 15 amino acids. The CDR3 region is CASSLTTVPNTEAFF. CDR3 sequence (DNA): TGTGCCAGCTCACTAACGACAGTCCCGAACACTGAAGCTTTCTTT.

The rearrangement uses TRBV30 and TRBJ2-2; D is unclear. Germline CDR1 GTSNPN, CDR2 SVGIG (reference sequence). V was shortened by 2 bases and J by 8 bases, with 12 bases between the two germline ends. The CDR3 is 13 residues long. The DNA for the CDR3 is TGTGCCTGGAGTCGTTTAATCCCTGGGGAGCTGTTTTTT. It translates to CAWSRLIPGELFF.